One and the same sample provided the 10 T cell receptor beta chains below, sequenced in a study of blood T cell repertoires in COVID-19. Assay used: immunoSEQ multiplex PCR; TCRdb lists only in-frame clones, some missing. The data contain under 350,000 clones, 65% to 90% of them singletons. What was sequenced was PBMCs or T cells enriched from blood (not recorded which). The receptors were sampled from a woman between 40 and 55 years old with acute COVID-19.

V gene TRBV4-2 combines with J gene TRBJ1-2; no reliable D call. V gave up 1 base and J gave up 5 bases, with 5 bases separating them. The CDR3 totals 12 residues. The germline CDR1 and CDR2 sequences are LGHNA and YNFKEQ. The CDR3 DNA is TGTGCCAGCAGCCAAGCCGAGTATGGCTACACCTTC. As protein: CASSQAEYGYTF.

This sequence joins TRBV3-1 (or the pseudogene TRBV3-2) and TRBJ1-4, with 7 bases matching TRBD1. The germline V gene has CDR1 LGHDT and CDR2 YNNKEL (reference sequence). J lost 5 bases, V lost 0 bases, and 12 bases had no gene match. The CDR3 length is 18 residues. The CDR3 coding sequence is TGTGCCAGCAGCCAAGATCCGGCGTCTTACAGGGGAAATGAAAAACTGTTTTTT. Its translation: CASSQDPASYRGNEKLFF.

This chain connects TRBV27 to TRBJ2-3; the D gene is possibly TRBD2 (6 bases). V was trimmed by 6 bases and J by 2 bases, leaving 12 bases between them. Per germline, CDR1 MNHEY and CDR2 SMNVEV (reference sequence). The CDR3 runs to 14 residues. CDR3 residues: CASSGTWATDTQYF. CDR3 bases: TGTGCCAGCAGCGGGACTTGGGCCACAGATACGCAGTATTTT.

The rearrangement links TRBV29-1 to TRBJ2-7, with 11 bases fitting TRBD2. Germline assignment: CDR1 SQVTM and CDR2 ANQGSEA. V lost 3 bases, J lost 3 bases, and 4 bases stayed unmatched. The CDR3 is 14 amino acids. The CDR3 here is CSVDRLAGNYEQYF. CDR3 nucleotide sequence: TGCAGCGTTGATAGACTAGCGGGGAACTACGAGCAGTACTTC.

The chain has TRBV7-2 and TRBJ1-6, with a possible D match to TRBD1 (5 bases). Trimming cost V 3 bases and J 10 bases, with 22 bases left between them. The CDR3 sequence is 17 residues long. CDR1 SGHTA and CDR2 FQGNSA come from the germline V gene. CDR3 region: CASSFDLKKGQGSPLHF. The CDR3 nucleotides read TGTGCCAGCAGCTTTGACCTTAAAAAGGGCCAGGGATCACCCCTCCACTTT.

This clone came up once. The CDR3 nucleotides are TGTGCCAGCAGCTTAGATCAAGGGGGAGGGGTCCATGAGCAGTTCTTC. It translates to CASSLDQGGGVHEQFF. The genes are TRBV11-3 and TRBJ2-1; D perhaps matches TRBD2 (7 bases). With 0 bases removed from V and 8 bases from J, the gap between germline ends came to 17 bases. Germline CDR1 and CDR2: SGHNT and YENEEA. This CDR3 contains 16 residues.

The chain combines TRBV19 with TRBJ1-5; 9 bases are a match to TRBD1. Germline lookup yields CDR1 LNHDA and CDR2 SQIVND (reference sequence). This CDR3 is built from 17 residues. The J segment lost 5 bases and the V segment lost 0 bases, leaving 8 bases of the junction unmatched. The CDR3 nucleotides are TGTGCCAGTAGTATAGACCTACTGGACAGGGGAGATCAGCCCCAGCATTTT. This gives the protein CASSIDLLDRGDQPQHF.

This sequence joins TRBV5-1 and TRBJ2-5; possible D gene TRBD2, 6 bases. The length of the CDR3 is 16 residues. Deletions cut 4 bases from V and 5 bases from J, with 21 bases between. Germline CDR1 SGHRS, CDR2 YFSETQ. The CDR3 nucleotides are TGCGCCAGCAGCCCCGGGGGACGTCCATCCTGGGAGACCCAGTACTTC. Its protein is CASSPGGRPSWETQYF.

This clone was seen a single time. This chain joins TRBV7-2 and TRBJ1-4; no reliable D call. CDR1 is SGHTA, CDR2 FQGNSA, per germline. The CDR3 sequence is 15 residues long. Trimming shortened V by 1 base and J by 4 bases, and 10 bases separated the two germline ends. As DNA, the CDR3 is TGTGCCAGCAGCTTAGGCGTGCGTTTTAATGAAAAACTGTTTTTT. As protein: CASSLGVRFNEKLFF.

This chain joins TRBV9 and TRBJ2-1; D is possibly TRBD2 (6 bases). The CDR3 contains 14 residues. From germline, CDR1 is SGDLS and CDR2 YYNGEE. V was pared by 4 bases and J by 9 bases, with 17 bases between. The CDR3 nucleotides read TGTGCCAGCAGCCCCTCAAACCTGGGACTTGAGCAGTTCTTC. The encoded protein is CASSPSNLGLEQFF.